This T cell receptor beta chain comes out of a study of T cell responses to AZD1222 COVID-19 vaccine. Study-level findings and limits: The number of AZD1222 recipients seropositive at baseline was only five or six. Clonal diversity was possibly underestimated; the donors were predominantly white British and more often female. Vaccine-related CD4 TCRs covered spike, predominating at 160-218 and 743-854.

For this clone: Antigen unknown.

TCRdb's table, derived via immunoSEQ multiplex PCR, lists solely in-frame clones and lacks some. The repertoire has 100,000 to 150,000 clones, 80% to 90% of them found once; the top ten carry around 5.8%. Germline assignment: CDR1 LNHDA and CDR2 SQIVND (reference sequence). This CDR3 has 13 amino acids. Trimming shortened V by 5 bases and J by 7 bases, and 12 bases separated the two germline ends. The chain uses TRBV19 and TRBJ1-5; unclear D gene. This specimen consisted of peripheral blood, obtained on day 0 of AZD1222 vaccination. The clonotype was recovered from an adult in good health. The CDR3 DNA follows: TGTGCCAGTAGTCCGTCCTTAGAGCAGCCCCAGCATTTT. Translation gives CASSPSLEQPQHF.